The entry that follows covers one T cell receptor beta chain sequence. Antigen specificity is unknown. This entry comes from a study of cytomegalovirus exposure and HLA in healthy donors. About the research overall: Early release data held 85 million to 95 million unique TCRs from HLA-typed donors.

PCR employed 60 Vbeta and 13 Jbeta primers. TCRdb's copy holds only in-frame clones and misses some; the assay was immunoSEQ multiplex PCR. This table holds some 200,000 clones, about four fifths found once. Study-wide points: Analysis performed later found more than 15,000 TCR beta sequences associated with HLA alleles at 0.05 false discovery rate.

Trimming left V 4 bases short and J 5 bases short, with 18 bases between. The V gene's germline CDR1 is SGHNT and CDR2 YYREEE (reference sequence). CDR3 length: 15 residues. This receptor was taken from a girl between 5 and 17 years old in good health and CMV-seropositive. Sample: PBMCs. The V gene is TRBV5-4, the J gene TRBJ1-2; TRBD1 might be the D (6 bases). CDR3 sequence reads: CASSLSPGTPYGYTF. DNA for the CDR3: TGTGCCAGCAGCCTTTCCCCCGGGACACCTTATGGCTACACCTTC.